This T cell receptor beta chain was identified in a study of blood T cell repertoires in COVID-19 (dated by TCRdb to the early 2020s). Looking at the study overall: The collaborator samples originated in the United States, Italy and Spain and spanned the acute and convalescent phases of COVID-19. The repertoires were released in a freely available public database intended as a resource for research on the immune response to SARS-CoV-2. The material from the prospective study consisted of cDNA or gDNA derived from T cells, B-cell-depleted T cells, or PBMCs. Samples came from the ongoing ImmuneRACE study (first 160 participants) plus 1,254 subjects from 6 global collaborators. Where available, HLA class I and class II types were taken from metadata supplied by the sample provider and were not determined by assay-based typing. Subjects who had been exposed to COVID-19, were actively infected with it, or had recovered from it provided the deeply sampled blood TCRbeta repertoires that made up the dataset. Nearly every sample came with metadata listing a de-identified subject ID, COVID-19 status, age in years and sex.

TCRbeta CDR3 regions were amplified from genomic DNA by means of the immunoSEQ Assay, a bias-controlled multiplex PCR. On the authors' methods: Nucleated cell counts per sample were estimated from amplification of reference gene primers within the assay. To quantify the absolute abundance of each unique TCRbeta CDR3 rearrangement, sequence reads were collapsed and filtered. For each sample, productive Simpson clonality was calculated by taking the square root of Simpson's diversity index across productive rearrangements. TCRdb mirrors the immuneACCESS table, restricted to in-frame sequences. Some clones are absent from its copies; in checked studies, under half trace to an unresolved V gene, and the reason for the others is unknown. V, J and clone size reflect that table, while D and trimming were determined from the DNA. For this sample there are 40,000 to 50,000 clones; over 80% appear just once. The ten largest clones take up around 40% of the sample.

Each collaborating institution followed its own protocols to collect whole blood in K2EDTA tubes. For TCRbeta analysis, collaborators shipped samples in one of three forms: frozen whole blood, isolated PBMCs, or DNA extracted from either of those sample types. Regarding this clone: Its antigen remains unidentified. Base qualities are missing; no much larger clone stands one base away.

What the authors observed across the whole study: How much clinical and demographic metadata was included differed by source and by participant, and the metadata was provided uncurated.

Including cysteine and phenylalanine, the CDR3 has 15 amino acids. The retained sequence is limited to the CDR3, 45 bases, with the frame set at the first base. Based on the germline V gene (reference sequence), the CDR1 and CDR2 sequences are SGHNT and YYREEE. V is cut back by 2 bases and J by 2 bases, with 4 bases in the junction unmatched. This receptor was taken from an elderly woman with acute or convalescent COVID-19. The sample was peripheral blood. The rearrangement joined TRBV5-4 to TRBJ2-7; 10 junctional bases match TRBD1. Here the CDR3 is given as CASSLDRGQTYEQYF. Read as DNA, the sequence is TGTGCCAGCAGCTTAGACAGGGGGCAAACCTACGAGCAGTACTTC.